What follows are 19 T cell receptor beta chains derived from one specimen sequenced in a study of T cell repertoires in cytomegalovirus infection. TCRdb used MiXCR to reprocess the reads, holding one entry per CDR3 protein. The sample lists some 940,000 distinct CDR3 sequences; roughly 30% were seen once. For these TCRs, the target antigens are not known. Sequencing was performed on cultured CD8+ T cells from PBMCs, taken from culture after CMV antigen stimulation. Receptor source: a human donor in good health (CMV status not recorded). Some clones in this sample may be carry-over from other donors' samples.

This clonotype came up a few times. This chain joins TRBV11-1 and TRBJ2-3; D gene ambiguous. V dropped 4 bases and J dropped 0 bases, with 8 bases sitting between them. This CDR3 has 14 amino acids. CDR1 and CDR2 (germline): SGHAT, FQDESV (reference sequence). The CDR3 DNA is TGTGCCAGCAGCTGTCAGGTTAGCACAGATACGCAGTATTTT. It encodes CASSCQVSTDTQYF.

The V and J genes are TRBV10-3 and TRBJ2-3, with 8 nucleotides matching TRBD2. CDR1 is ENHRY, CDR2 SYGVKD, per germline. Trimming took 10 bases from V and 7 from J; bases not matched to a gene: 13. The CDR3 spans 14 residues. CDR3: CASQTGGARYTQYF. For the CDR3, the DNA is TGTGCCAGTCAGACCGGGGGGGCCAGGTATACGCAGTATTTT.

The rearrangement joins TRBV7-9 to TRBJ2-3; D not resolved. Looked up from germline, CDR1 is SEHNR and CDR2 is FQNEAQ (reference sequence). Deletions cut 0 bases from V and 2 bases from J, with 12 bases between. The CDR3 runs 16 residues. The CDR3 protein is CASSLATVIDTDTQYF. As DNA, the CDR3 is TGTGCCAGCAGCTTAGCAACCGTAATCGACACAGATACGCAGTATTTT.

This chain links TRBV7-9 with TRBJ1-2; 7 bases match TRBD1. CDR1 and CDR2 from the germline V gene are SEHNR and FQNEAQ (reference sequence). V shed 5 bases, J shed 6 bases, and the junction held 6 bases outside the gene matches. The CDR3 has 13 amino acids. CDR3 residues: CASSGQVHHGYTF. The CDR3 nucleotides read TGTGCCAGCAGCGGACAGGTCCACCATGGCTACACCTTC.

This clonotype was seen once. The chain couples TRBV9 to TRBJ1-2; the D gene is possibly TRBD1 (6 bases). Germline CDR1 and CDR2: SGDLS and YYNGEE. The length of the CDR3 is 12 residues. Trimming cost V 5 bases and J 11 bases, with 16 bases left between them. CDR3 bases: TGTGCCAGCAGTGCTCCGGGGACACTTTACACCTTC. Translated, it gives CASSAPGTLYTF.

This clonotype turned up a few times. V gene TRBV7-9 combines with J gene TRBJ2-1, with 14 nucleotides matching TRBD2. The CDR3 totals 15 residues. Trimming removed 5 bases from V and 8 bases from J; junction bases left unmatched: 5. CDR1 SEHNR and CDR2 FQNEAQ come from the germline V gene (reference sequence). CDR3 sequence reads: CASSKTSGGAYEQFF. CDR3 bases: TGTGCCAGCAGCAAGACTAGCGGGGGGGCCTATGAGCAGTTCTTC.

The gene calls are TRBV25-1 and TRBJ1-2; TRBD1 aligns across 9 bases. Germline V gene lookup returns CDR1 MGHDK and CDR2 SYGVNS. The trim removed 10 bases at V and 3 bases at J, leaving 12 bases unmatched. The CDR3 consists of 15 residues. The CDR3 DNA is TGTGCCAACAGGGAGACGGGACAGGGAGACTATGGCTACACCTTC. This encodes CANRETGQGDYGYTF.

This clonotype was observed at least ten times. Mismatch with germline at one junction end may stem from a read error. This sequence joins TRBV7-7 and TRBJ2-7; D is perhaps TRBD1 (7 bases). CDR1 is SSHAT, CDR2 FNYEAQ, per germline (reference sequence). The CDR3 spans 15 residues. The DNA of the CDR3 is TGTGCTAGCAGCCACGCCGCAGGGGGAGGCTACGAGCAGTACTTC. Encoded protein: CASSHAAGGGYEQYF.

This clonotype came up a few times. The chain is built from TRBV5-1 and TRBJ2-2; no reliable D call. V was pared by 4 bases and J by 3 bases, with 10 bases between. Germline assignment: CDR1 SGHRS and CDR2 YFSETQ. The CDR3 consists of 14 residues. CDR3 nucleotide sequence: TGCGCCAGCAGCCCCCCTAGGTACACCGGGGAGCTGTTTTTT. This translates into CASSPPRYTGELFF.

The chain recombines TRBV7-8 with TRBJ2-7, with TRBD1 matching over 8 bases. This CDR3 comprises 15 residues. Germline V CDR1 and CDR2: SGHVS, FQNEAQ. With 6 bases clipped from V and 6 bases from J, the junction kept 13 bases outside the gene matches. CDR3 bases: TGTGCCAGCAGTACGGGGCAGGGGGCGACGGGCGAGCAGTACGTC. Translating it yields CASSTGQGATGEQYV.

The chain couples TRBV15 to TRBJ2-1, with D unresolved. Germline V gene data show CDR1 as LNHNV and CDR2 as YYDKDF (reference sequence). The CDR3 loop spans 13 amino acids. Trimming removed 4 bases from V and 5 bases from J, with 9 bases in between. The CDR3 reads CATSTLRDNEQFF. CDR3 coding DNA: TGTGCCACCAGCACCCTCCGGGACAATGAGCAGTTCTTC.

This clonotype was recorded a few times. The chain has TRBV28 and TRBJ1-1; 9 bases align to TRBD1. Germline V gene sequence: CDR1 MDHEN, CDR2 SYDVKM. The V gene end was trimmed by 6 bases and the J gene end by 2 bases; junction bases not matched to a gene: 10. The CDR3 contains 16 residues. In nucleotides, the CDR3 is TGTGCCAGCAGCTTCCACGGGGACAGGGCAAACACTGAAGCTTTCTTT. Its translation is CASSFHGDRANTEAFF. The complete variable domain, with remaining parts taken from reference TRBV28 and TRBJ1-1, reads DVKVTQSSRYLVKRTGEKVFLECVQDMDHENMFWYRQDPGLGLRLIYFSYDVKMKEKGDIPEGYSVSREKKERFSLILESASTNQTSMYLCASSFHGDRANTEAFFGQGTRLTVV.

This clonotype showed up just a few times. CDR3 amino acids: CATVDTSYEQYF. In DNA, the CDR3 is TGTGCCACCGTGGACACTAGCTACGAGCAGTACTTC. V and J are TRBV7-6 and TRBJ2-7; either TRBD1 or TRBD2 may supply D (5 bases each). In germline, CDR1 is SGHVS, CDR2 FNYEAQ. This CDR3 spans 12 amino acids. The ends were cut back, 10 bases at V and 3 bases at J, with 13 bases in the middle.

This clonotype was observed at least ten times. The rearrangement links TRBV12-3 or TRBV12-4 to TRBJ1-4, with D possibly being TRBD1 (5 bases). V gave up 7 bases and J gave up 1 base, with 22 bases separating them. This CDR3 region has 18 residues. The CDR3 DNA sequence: TGTGCCAGCACTTCGTCCTGGGGACTCGGCCTAACTAATGAAAAACTGTTTTTT. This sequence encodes CASTSSWGLGLTNEKLFF.

The CDR3 spells CASSDEVGNQPQHF. The DNA of the CDR3 is TGTGCCAGCAGTGATGAAGTCGGAAATCAGCCCCAGCATTTT. The chain combines TRBV2 with TRBJ1-5; no reliable D call. The V gene lost 3 bases and the J gene lost 4 bases, with 10 bases spanning the gap. This CDR3 comprises 14 residues. CDR1 is SNHLY, CDR2 FYNNEI, per germline.

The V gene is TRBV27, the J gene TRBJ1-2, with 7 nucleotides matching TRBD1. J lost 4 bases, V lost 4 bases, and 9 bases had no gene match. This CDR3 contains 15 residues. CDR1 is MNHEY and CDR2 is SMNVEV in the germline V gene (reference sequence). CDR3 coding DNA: TGTGCCAGCAGTTCACAAACCCGGGACAGCTATGGCTACACCTTC. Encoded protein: CASSSQTRDSYGYTF.

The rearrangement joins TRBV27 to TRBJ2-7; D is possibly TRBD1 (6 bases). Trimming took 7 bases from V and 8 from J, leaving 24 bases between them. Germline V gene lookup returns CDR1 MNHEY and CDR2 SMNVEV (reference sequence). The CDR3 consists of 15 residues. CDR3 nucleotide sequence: TGTGCCAGCAACCTACCCAGGGAACAGGGAACCAAGCAGTACGTC. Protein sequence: CASNLPREQGTKQYV.

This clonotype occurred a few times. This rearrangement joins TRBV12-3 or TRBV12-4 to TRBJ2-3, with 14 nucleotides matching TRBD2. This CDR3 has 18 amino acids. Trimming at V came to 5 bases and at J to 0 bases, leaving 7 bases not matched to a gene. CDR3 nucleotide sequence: TGTGCCAGCAGTCCGACTAGCGGGGGGGGTGCTAGCACAGATACGCAGTATTTT. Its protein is CASSPTSGGGASTDTQYF.

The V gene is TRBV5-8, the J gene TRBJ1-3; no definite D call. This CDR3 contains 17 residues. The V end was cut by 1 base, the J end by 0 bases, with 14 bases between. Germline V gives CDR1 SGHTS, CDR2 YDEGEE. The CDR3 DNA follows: TGTGCCAGCAGCTTGTTAACACGGCTTTTCTCTGGAAACACCATATATTTT. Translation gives CASSLLTRLFSGNTIYF. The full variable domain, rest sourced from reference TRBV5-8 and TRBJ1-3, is EAGVTQSPTHLIKTRGQQATLRCSPISGHTSVYWYQQALGLGLQFLLWYDEGEERNRGNFPPRFSGRQFPNYSSELNVNALELEDSALYLCASSLLTRLFSGNTIYFGEGSWLTVV.